Shown below are 32 T cell receptor beta chains from a single sample sequenced in a study of a mutant IDH1 vaccine in newly diagnosed glioma. Profiling relied on immunoSEQ multiplex PCR, and the TCRdb table lists in-frame clones only, not all of them. The repertoire holds around 60,000 clones, with roughly 85% as singletons. Time point here: week 23, last vaccination. Doses of 300 ug of mutant IDH1 20-mer peptide were given with topical imiquimod. No antigen has been identified for these receptors. The sequencing here drew on PBMCs, taken from a glioma patient whose treatment included an IDH1 peptide vaccine. All receptors come from a man aged 25-40 years with glioma.

J is TRBJ2-2 and V is TRBV11-2; no clear D. Trimming shortened V by 2 bases and J by 0 bases, and 7 bases separated the two germline ends. Germline V gives CDR1 SGHAT, CDR2 FQNNGV. This CDR3 has 15 residues. The CDR3 DNA reads as TGTGCCAGCAGCTTAATTGGAGCGAACACCGGGGAGCTGTTTTTT. This sequence encodes CASSLIGANTGELFF.

The chain couples TRBV7-9 to TRBJ2-6, with D possibly matching TRBD1 (6 bases). Germline V CDR1 and CDR2: SEHNR, FQNEAQ (reference sequence). There are 17 residues in the CDR3. V lost 3 bases and J 0 bases, leaving 12 bases between the germline ends. CDR3 loop: CASSFRQATSGANVLTF. The DNA for the CDR3 is TGTGCCAGCAGCTTCCGACAGGCCACCTCTGGGGCCAACGTCCTGACTTTC.

The sample holds one count of this clone. The gene calls are TRBV19 and TRBJ1-1, with 7 nucleotides matching TRBD1. The CDR3 sequence is 16 residues long. The germline CDR1 and CDR2 sequences are LNHDA and SQIVND (reference sequence). V shed 5 bases, J shed 3 bases, and the junction held 12 bases outside the gene matches. Here the CDR3 DNA reads TGTGCCAGTAGTCCAAGACAGGGTAGAGTGGACACTGAAGCTTTCTTT. Its protein product is CASSPRQGRVDTEAFF.

The chain uses TRBV18 and TRBJ2-7; no clear D. Trimming stripped 3 bases from V and 5 bases from J, with 5 bases between. CDR3 length: 11 amino acids. Germline assignment: CDR1 KGHSH and CDR2 LQKENI. In DNA form, the CDR3 reads TGTGCCAGCTCACCCGCTGACGAGCAGTACTTC. It translates to CASSPADEQYF.

The V and J genes are TRBV7-8 and TRBJ1-6; 9 nucleotides line up with TRBD1. Germline trimming cut 5 bases from V and 10 bases from J; bases unmatched to any gene: 9. This CDR3 contains 15 residues. CDR1 SGHVS and CDR2 FQNEAQ come from the germline V gene. The CDR3 spells CASSPWDRVNSPLHF. In DNA, the CDR3 is TGTGCCAGCAGCCCCTGGGACAGGGTAAACTCACCCCTCCACTTT. The full variable domain, in which reference TRBV7-8 and TRBJ1-6 provide the parts outside the CDR3, is GAGVSQSPRYKVAKRGQDVALRCDPISGHVSLFWYQQALGQGPEFLTYFQNEAQLDKSGLPSDRFFAERPEGSVSTLKIQRTQQEDSAVYLCASSPWDRVNSPLHFGNGTRLTVT.

The chain links TRBV6-6 to TRBJ2-7; D call uncertain. The germline V and J ends were trimmed by 7 bases and 0 bases, with 13 bases remaining between them. The CDR3 covers 14 residues. CDR1 is MNHNY and CDR2 is SVGAGI in the germline V gene (reference sequence). CDR3 sequence reads: CASTIEARSYEQYF. CDR3 coding DNA: TGTGCCAGCACGATCGAGGCGCGCTCCTACGAGCAGTACTTC.

This rearrangement joins TRBV6-5 to TRBJ1-2; 7 positions agree with TRBD1. The junction had 7 bases not matched to a gene; V was cut back by 5 bases and J by 4 bases. This CDR3 has 14 residues. CDR1 MNHEY and CDR2 SVGAGI come from the germline V gene. CDR3 amino acids: CASSPTGYGYGYTF. CDR3 DNA sequence: TGTGCCAGCAGTCCGACAGGGTACGGCTATGGCTACACCTTC.

V usage is TRBV4-1 and J usage is TRBJ2-5; D remains ambiguous. Near its end, the DNA agrees better with TRBJ2-7, so the J call may be wrong. Per germline, CDR1 MGHRA and CDR2 YSYEKL. The CDR3 runs 15 residues. CDR3 nucleotides: TGCGCCAGCAGCCAAGATTGGCGGCAATCCTACGAGCAGTACTTC. Its protein is CASSQDWRQSYEQYF.

The genes are TRBV18 and TRBJ2-4; 8 positions match TRBD2. Per germline, CDR1 KGHSH and CDR2 LQKENI. Trimming removed 0 bases from V and 0 bases from J; junction bases left unmatched: 4. CDR3 length: 17 residues. The CDR3, as DNA: TGTGCCAGCTCACCACCGCAGCGGGGGATAGCCAAAAACATTCAGTACTTC. It is translated as CASSPPQRGIAKNIQYF.

The chain carries TRBV5-1 and TRBJ2-4; D perhaps matches TRBD2 (5 bases). The germline V gene has CDR1 SGHRS and CDR2 YFSETQ. V was trimmed by 0 bases and J by 0 bases, leaving 13 bases between them. The CDR3 consists of 17 residues. CDR3 amino acids: CASSLAGLAIAKNIQYF. Here the CDR3 DNA reads TGCGCCAGCAGCTTGGCCGGGCTAGCTATAGCCAAAAACATTCAGTACTTC.

The gene calls are TRBV5-6 and TRBJ1-3; D unclear. CDR1 and CDR2 from the germline V gene are SGHDT and YYEEEE. V was clipped by 0 bases and J by 3 bases, with 10 bases between them. This CDR3 comprises 15 residues. The CDR3 region is CASSLGSSLGNTIYF. Here the CDR3 DNA reads TGTGCCAGCAGCTTGGGCAGCAGTCTTGGAAACACCATATATTTT.

The rearrangement joins TRBV7-6 to TRBJ2-6; no clear D. V lost 1 base to trimming and J lost 1 base, with 2 bases between them. The germline CDR1 and CDR2 sequences are SGHVS and FNYEAQ. CDR3 length: 14 amino acids. CDR3 bases: TGTGCCAGCAGCTTAGTATCTGGGGCCAACGTCCTGACTTTC. This gives the protein CASSLVSGANVLTF.

V gene TRBV12-5 combines with J gene TRBJ2-1; 15 bases fit TRBD2. CDR1 LGHNT and CDR2 FRNRAP come from the germline V gene. The CDR3 loop spans 17 amino acids. V was clipped by 8 bases and J by 3 bases; unmatched bases: 8. The CDR3 nucleotides read TGTGCTAGTAGAGGGACTAGCGGGGGGACGGGCTACAATGAGCAGTTCTTC. Its protein is CASRGTSGGTGYNEQFF.

Turning to this clone: The junction does not match germline at one end; this may be a read error. This chain connects TRBV5-6 to TRBJ1-2; D gene uncertain. Germline CDR1 and CDR2: SGHDT and YYEEEE. This CDR3 is 11 amino acids long. CDR3 in DNA: TGTGCCAGCAGCTTGGGGGCAGCCAGAGTGTTC. Protein product: CASSLGAARVF.

The chain recombines TRBV2 with TRBJ1-5; the D gene is possibly TRBD1 (6 bases). The V and J ends lost 4 bases and 7 bases respectively, with 8 bases between them. This CDR3 has 12 amino acids. Per the germline V gene, CDR1 is SNHLY and CDR2 is FYNNEI. CDR3 nucleotides: TGTGCCAGCAGTGTCCAGGGGCAGCCCCAGCATTTT. Translation gives CASSVQGQPQHF. The full variable domain, its missing parts supplied by reference TRBV2 and TRBJ1-5, is EPEVTQTPSHQVTQMGQEVILRCVPISNHLYFYWYRQILGQKVEFLVSFYNNEISEKSEIFDDQFSVERPDGSNFTLKIRSTKLEDSAMYFCASSVQGQPQHFGDGTRLSIL.

The chain couples TRBV7-2 to TRBJ2-3, with D tentatively TRBD2 (5 bases). V was trimmed by 3 bases and J by 0 bases, leaving 13 bases between them. Per the germline V gene, CDR1 is SGHTA and CDR2 is FQGNSA. The CDR3 consists of 16 residues. The CDR3 bases are TGTGCCAGCAGCTTTAATCGGGCGGGTAGCACAGATACGCAGTATTTT. Protein product: CASSFNRAGSTDTQYF.

The rearrangement joins TRBV15 to TRBJ2-1; D is undetermined. The CDR3 is 13 residues long. The V and J ends lost 5 bases and 5 bases respectively, with 10 bases between them. CDR1 and CDR2 from the germline V gene are LNHNV and YYDKDF (reference sequence). The CDR3 sequence: CATSLGGHNEQFF. In DNA, the CDR3 is TGTGCCACCAGCCTCGGTGGACACAATGAGCAGTTCTTC.

The chain combines TRBV27 with TRBJ2-3; 10 positions match TRBD1. This CDR3 region has 14 residues. Looked up from germline, CDR1 is MNHEY and CDR2 is SMNVEV (reference sequence). Trimming cost V 2 bases and J 14 bases; bases outside gene matches: 10. For the CDR3, the DNA is TGTGCCAGCAGTTTACCAGGACAGGGGGTTTCTTGGTATTTT. Its translation is CASSLPGQGVSWYF.

This chain links TRBV11-2 with TRBJ2-5, with 8 bases lining up with TRBD2. The trim removed 3 bases at V and 5 bases at J, leaving 11 bases unmatched. The CDR3 contains 16 residues. Germline V gives CDR1 SGHAT, CDR2 FQNNGV. The CDR3 bases are TGTGCCAGCAGCTTTGGGACGGGGGGGCCTATGGAGACCCAGTACTTC. It translates to CASSFGTGGPMETQYF.

The rearrangement uses TRBV4-1 and TRBJ2-7, with 10 positions matching TRBD1. The CDR3 has 15 amino acids. V was clipped by 4 bases and J by 3 bases; unmatched bases: 6. In germline, CDR1 is MGHRA, CDR2 YSYEKL. This CDR3 reads CASSRDRGRGYEQYF. In nucleotides, the CDR3 is TGCGCCAGCAGCCGGGACAGGGGAAGAGGCTACGAGCAGTACTTC.

This clone was seen a single time. CDR3 protein: CASSLVGLAGGTTRETQYF. The CDR3 region has the DNA TGTGCCAGCAGTTTAGTCGGACTAGCGGGGGGAACTACTCGAGAGACCCAGTACTTC. The chain employs TRBV27 and TRBJ2-5, with 14 bases lining up with TRBD2. CDR1 and CDR2 from the germline V gene are MNHEY and SMNVEV (reference sequence). The CDR3 is made up of 19 amino acids. Losses at the gene ends were 2 bases for V and 4 bases for J; bases not matched to a gene: 12.

The V gene is TRBV5-1, the J gene TRBJ2-7, with 9 bases identical to TRBD1. Germline CDR1 and CDR2: SGHRS and YFSETQ. V lost 4 bases and J lost 3; bases outside the gene matches: 11. The CDR3 runs to 16 residues. The CDR3 DNA reads TGCGCCAGCAGCCACGGGGGGACAGGGTTAATCTACGAGCAGTACTTC. This gives the protein CASSHGGTGLIYEQYF.

The gene calls are TRBV5-1 and TRBJ2-2; perhaps TRBD2 as D (7 bases). This CDR3 is built from 15 residues. Per the germline V gene, CDR1 is SGHRS and CDR2 is YFSETQ. Trimming left V 2 bases short and J 3 bases short, with 11 bases between. CDR3 protein: CASSFGGLDTGELFF. The CDR3 nucleotides are TGCGCCAGCAGCTTCGGGGGGCTGGACACCGGGGAGCTGTTTTTT.

This clone was counted a few times. The chain couples TRBV29-1 to TRBJ2-1; 9 positions agree with TRBD1. Germline CDR1 and CDR2: SQVTM and ANQGSEA. The V segment lost 6 bases and the J segment 0 bases; nucleotides outside the gene matches: 3. There are 14 residues in the CDR3. The DNA for the CDR3 is TGCAGCGTGAAACAGGGGGCCTCCTACAATGAGCAGTTCTTC. It specifies CSVKQGASYNEQFF.

The CDR3 sequence is CASSLVGQRAYGYTF. CDR3 DNA: TGTGCCAGCAGCTTGGTGGGACAGCGAGCCTATGGCTACACCTTC. The chain employs TRBV5-5 and TRBJ1-2; 7 nucleotides align to TRBD1. The germline V gene encodes CDR1 SGHKS and CDR2 YYEKEE (reference sequence). Losses at the gene ends were 0 bases for V and 4 bases for J; bases not matched to a gene: 6. The CDR3 sequence is 15 residues long.

The V gene is TRBV5-1, the J gene TRBJ1-6; weak D call: TRBD1 (6 bases). Trimming took off 0 bases at V and 7 bases at J, with 8 bases between the two ends. CDR1 SGHRS and CDR2 YFSETQ come from the germline V gene. This CDR3 contains 14 residues. CDR3 coding DNA: TGCGCCAGCAGCTTGGTGGGGGGCAATTCACCCCTCCACTTT. Translated: CASSLVGGNSPLHF.

This rearrangement joins TRBV5-1 to TRBJ2-5; possible D gene TRBD2, 5 bases. CDR3 size: 14 residues. The germline gives CDR1 SGHRS, CDR2 YFSETQ. V was cut by 1 base and J by 2 bases, with 9 bases left in between. Written as DNA, the CDR3 is TGCGCCAGCAGCTTGAACGGGGAACAAGAGACCCAGTACTTC. Its protein product is CASSLNGEQETQYF.

As DNA, the CDR3 is TGCAGCGTTGTTGGTTCGGGAAGGAGGGGCTACGAGCAGTACTTC. Encoded protein: CSVVGSGRRGYEQYF. V is TRBV29-1 and J is TRBJ2-7; tentatively, D is TRBD2 (6 bases). Germline CDR1 reads SQVTM; CDR2 reads ANQGSEA. The V gene lost 4 bases and the J gene lost 3 bases, with 19 bases spanning the gap. The CDR3 length is 15 residues.

Worth noting for this clone: One junction end does not reproduce the germline sequence, and a read error may be involved. The chain joins TRBV9 to TRBJ2-5, with D uncertain. The CDR3 is 13 amino acids. Germline V gives CDR1 SGDLS, CDR2 YYNGEE. The CDR3 nucleotides are TGTGCCAGCAGCCAAGGTTCCCAAGGGACCCAGTACTTC. Translated, it gives CASSQGSQGTQYF.

The rearrangement joins TRBV6-6 to TRBJ2-2, with D possibly called TRBD1 or TRBD2 (5 bases each). The V gene lost 10 bases and the J gene lost 7 bases, with 13 bases spanning the gap. Germline V gene lookup returns CDR1 MNHNY and CDR2 SVGAGI (reference sequence). The length of the CDR3 is 12 residues. The CDR3 coding sequence is TGTGCCACCTACGAGGGGCGCGGGGAGCTGTTTTTT. As protein: CATYEGRGELFF.

This chain joins TRBV2 and TRBJ2-1; 7 bases align to TRBD1. There are 14 residues in the CDR3. V shed 4 bases, J shed 6 bases, and the junction held 6 bases outside the gene matches. Germline V gene lookup returns CDR1 SNHLY and CDR2 FYNNEI. The CDR3 sequence: CASSAGGSSNEQFF. In DNA form, the CDR3 reads TGTGCCAGCAGTGCAGGGGGATCTAGCAATGAGCAGTTCTTC.

In its sample, this clone was seen a few times. The rearrangement links TRBV2 to TRBJ1-1; possible D gene TRBD1, 5 bases. Germline CDR1 SNHLY, CDR2 FYNNEI. Trimming took off 5 bases at V and 1 base at J, with 11 bases between the two ends. The CDR3 sequence is 14 residues long. In nucleotides, the CDR3 is TGTGCCAGCAGTTTCTTTGGGGGGAACACTGAAGCTTTCTTT. Amino acids: CASSFFGGNTEAFF.